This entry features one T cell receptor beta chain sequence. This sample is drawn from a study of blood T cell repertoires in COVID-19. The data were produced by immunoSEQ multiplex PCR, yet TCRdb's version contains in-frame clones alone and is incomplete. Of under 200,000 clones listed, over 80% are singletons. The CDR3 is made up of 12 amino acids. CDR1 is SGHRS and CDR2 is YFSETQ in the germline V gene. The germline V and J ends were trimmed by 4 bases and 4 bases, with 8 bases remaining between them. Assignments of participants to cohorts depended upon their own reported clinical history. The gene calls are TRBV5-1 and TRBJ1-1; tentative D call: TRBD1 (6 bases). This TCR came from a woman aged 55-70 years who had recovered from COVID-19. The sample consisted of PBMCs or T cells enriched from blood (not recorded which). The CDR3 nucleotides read TGCGCCAGCAGCCCACAGGGCACTGAAGCTTTCTTT. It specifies CASSPQGTEAFF.